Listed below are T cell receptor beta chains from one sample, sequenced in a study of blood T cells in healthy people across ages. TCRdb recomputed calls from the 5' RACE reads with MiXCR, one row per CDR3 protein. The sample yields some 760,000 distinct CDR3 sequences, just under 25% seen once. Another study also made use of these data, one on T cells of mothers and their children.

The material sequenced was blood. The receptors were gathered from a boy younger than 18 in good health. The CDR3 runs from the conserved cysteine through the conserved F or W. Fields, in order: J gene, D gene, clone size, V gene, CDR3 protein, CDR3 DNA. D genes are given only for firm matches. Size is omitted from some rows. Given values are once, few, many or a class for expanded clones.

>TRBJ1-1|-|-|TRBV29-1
CSAGPEAFF
TGCAGCGCCGGACCCGAAGCTTTCTTT
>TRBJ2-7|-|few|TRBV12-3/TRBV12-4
CASSSPTEIYEQYF
TGTGCCAGCAGTTCTCCGACAGAAATCTACGAGCAGTACTTC
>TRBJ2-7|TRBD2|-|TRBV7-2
CASFLQAGLTYEQYF
TGTGCCAGCTTTTTACAGGCGGGACTAACCTACGAGCAGTACTTC
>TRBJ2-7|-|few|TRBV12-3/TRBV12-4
CASSLSYYEQYF
TGTGCCAGCAGTTTATCTTACTACGAGCAGTACTTC
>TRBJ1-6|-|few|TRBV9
CASSVYRDVQLDSPLHF
TGTGCCAGCAGCGTATATAGGGATGTACAGCTAGATTCACCCCTCCACTTT
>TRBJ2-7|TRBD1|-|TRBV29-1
CSVGGTGGRYEQYF
TGCAGCGTTGGAGGGACAGGGGGTCGATACGAGCAGTACTTC
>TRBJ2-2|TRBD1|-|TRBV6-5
CASRSGQANTGELFF
TGTGCCAGCAGATCGGGACAGGCGAACACCGGGGAGCTGTTTTTT
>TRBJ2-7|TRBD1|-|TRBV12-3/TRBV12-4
CASRGQGRSYEQYF
TGTGCCAGCAGGGGACAGGGGCGCTCCTACGAGCAGTACTTC
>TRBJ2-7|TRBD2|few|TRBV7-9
CASSTTLTSGPTYEQYF
TGTGCCAGCAGCACCACGCTCACTAGCGGACCCACCTACGAGCAGTACTTC
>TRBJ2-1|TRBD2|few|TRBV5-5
CASSLGAGLGLHEQFF
TGTGCCAGCAGCTTGGGGGCAGGACTAGGTCTACATGAGCAGTTCTTC
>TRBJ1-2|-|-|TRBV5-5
CASSLQAGVYGYTF
TGTGCCAGCAGCCTACAGGCCGGCGTCTATGGCTACACCTTC
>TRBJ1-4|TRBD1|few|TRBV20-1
CSAETGKYEKLFF
TGCAGTGCAGAGACAGGGAAGTATGAAAAACTGTTTTTT
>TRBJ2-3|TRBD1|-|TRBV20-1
CSARVGGQVLTDTQYF
TGCAGTGCTAGAGTTGGCGGACAGGTTCTCACAGATACGCAGTATTTT
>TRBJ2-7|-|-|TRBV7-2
CASSSQYSDYEQYF
TGTGCCAGCAGCTCCCAATACTCAGACTACGAGCAGTACTTC
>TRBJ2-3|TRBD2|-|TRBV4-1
CASSQDPGLAGLTDTQYF
TGCGCCAGCAGCCAAGACCCGGGACTAGCGGGACTCACAGATACGCAGTATTTT
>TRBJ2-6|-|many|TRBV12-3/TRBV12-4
CASSFTGSGANVLTF
TGTGCCAGCAGCTTTACAGGGTCTGGGGCCAACGTCCTGACTTTC
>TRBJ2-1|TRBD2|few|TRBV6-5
CASKTRDYSEQFF
TGTGCCAGCAAGACCCGGGACTATTCTGAGCAGTTCTTC
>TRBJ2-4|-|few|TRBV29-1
CSATIAKNIQYF
TGCAGCGCTACGATAGCCAAAAACATTCAGTACTTC
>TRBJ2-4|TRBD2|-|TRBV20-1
CSARVLPTSGGELIAKNIQYF
TGCAGTGCTAGAGTCCTCCCGACTAGCGGGGGGGAACTAATAGCCAAAAACATTCAGTACTTC
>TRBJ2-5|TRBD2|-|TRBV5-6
CASSLAGLTRETQYF
TGTGCCAGCAGCTTAGCGGGATTGACCAGAGAGACCCAGTACTTC
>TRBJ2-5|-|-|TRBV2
CASSEFLGKQETQYF
TGTGCCAGCAGTGAATTTTTGGGGAAACAAGAGACCCAGTACTTC
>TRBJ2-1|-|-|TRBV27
CASSSKGLLVGREQFF
TGTGCCAGCAGTTCCAAGGGACTGCTCGTGGGGCGAGAGCAGTTCTTC
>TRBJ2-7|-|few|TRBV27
CASSSQGGRALYEQYF
TGTGCCAGCAGTTCCCAGGGGGGCAGGGCACTCTACGAGCAGTACTTC
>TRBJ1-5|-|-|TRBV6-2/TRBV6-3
CASSGPIQPQHF
TGTGCCAGCAGTGGTCCCATTCAGCCCCAGCATTTT
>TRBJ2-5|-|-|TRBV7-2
CASSLRRSTVQETQYF
TGTGCCAGCAGCCTCCGCCGGTCGACGGTACAAGAGACCCAGTACTTC
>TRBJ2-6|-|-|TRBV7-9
CASSLGLPGANVLTF
TGTGCCAGCAGCTTAGGCCTCCCTGGGGCCAACGTCCTGACTTTC
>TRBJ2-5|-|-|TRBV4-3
CASSQDFAGSGETQYF
TGCGCCAGCAGCCAAGATTTCGCGGGCAGTGGAGAGACCCAGTACTTC
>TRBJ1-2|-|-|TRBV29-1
CSVRVAANYGYTF
TGCAGCGTGAGAGTGGCGGCTAACTATGGCTACACCTTC
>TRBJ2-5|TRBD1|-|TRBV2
CASSDEGQGGETQYF
TGTGCCAGCAGTGATGAGGGACAGGGAGGAGAGACCCAGTACTTC
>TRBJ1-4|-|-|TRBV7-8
CASSSGGQKLFF
TGTGCCAGCAGCTCTGGGGGACAAAAACTGTTTTTT
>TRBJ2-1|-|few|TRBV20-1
CSARDLPRSYNEQFF
TGCAGTGCTAGAGACCTACCACGCTCCTACAATGAGCAGTTCTTC
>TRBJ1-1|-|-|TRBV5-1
CASSLAPGYGTGEAFF
TGCGCCAGCAGCTTGGCCCCAGGGTATGGGACCGGTGAAGCTTTCTTT
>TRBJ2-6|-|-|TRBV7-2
CASSFGGGANVLTF
TGTGCCAGCAGCTTCGGAGGTGGGGCCAACGTCCTGACTTTC
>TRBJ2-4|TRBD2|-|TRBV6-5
CASSYIGGENIQYF
TGTGCCAGCAGTTACATTGGGGGGGAAAACATTCAGTACTTC
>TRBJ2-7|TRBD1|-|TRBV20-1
CSEGVNRGAYEQYF
TGCAGTGAGGGGGTTAACAGGGGGGCCTACGAGCAGTACTTC
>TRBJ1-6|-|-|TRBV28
CASSEAGTASSYNSPLHF
TGTGCCAGCAGCGAAGCTGGGACGGCAAGCTCCTATAATTCACCCCTCCACTTT
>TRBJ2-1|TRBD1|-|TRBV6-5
CASSPGQGAGEQFF
TGTGCCAGCAGCCCGGGACAGGGGGCAGGCGAGCAGTTCTTC
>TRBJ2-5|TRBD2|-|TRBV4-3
CASNQEWQAGALETQYF
TGCGCCAGCAACCAAGAGTGGCAAGCGGGAGCTCTAGAGACCCAGTACTTC
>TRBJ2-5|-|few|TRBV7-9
CASSPSLEVIEETQYF
TGTGCCAGCAGCCCCAGCTTGGAGGTGATAGAAGAGACCCAGTACTTC
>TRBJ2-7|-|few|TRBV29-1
CSVVESGVRGDEQYF
TGCAGCGTAGTTGAGAGCGGAGTCAGAGGCGACGAGCAGTACTTC
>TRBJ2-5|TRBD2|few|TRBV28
CASSLPSGNQETQYF
TGTGCCAGCAGTTTACCTAGCGGGAATCAAGAGACCCAGTACTTC
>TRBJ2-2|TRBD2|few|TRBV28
CASSKPPRLAGNTGELFF
TGTGCCAGCAGCAAACCCCCCAGACTAGCGGGGAACACCGGGGAGCTGTTTTTT
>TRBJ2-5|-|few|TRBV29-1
CSVVTRGETQYF
TGCAGCGTTGTAACGCGGGGAGAGACCCAGTACTTC
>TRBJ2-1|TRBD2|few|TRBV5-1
CASSLVPGTISYNEQFF
TGCGCCAGCAGCTTGGTACCAGGGACTATCTCCTACAATGAGCAGTTCTTC
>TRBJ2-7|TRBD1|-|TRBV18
CASSPPRQGSYEQYF
TGTGCCAGCTCACCCCCGAGACAGGGCTCCTACGAGCAGTACTTC
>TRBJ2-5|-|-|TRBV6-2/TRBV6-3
CASRSHGAQETQYF
TGTGCCAGCAGGTCTCACGGAGCGCAAGAGACCCAGTACTTC
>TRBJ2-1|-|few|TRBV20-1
CSARLPWNEQFF
TGCAGTGCCCGACTCCCCTGGAATGAGCAGTTCTTC
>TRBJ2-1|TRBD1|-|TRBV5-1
CASSIGQDNEQFF
TGCGCCAGCAGCATAGGACAGGACAATGAGCAGTTCTTC
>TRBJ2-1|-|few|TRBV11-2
CASSLEFYSLNEQFF
TGTGCCAGCAGCTTAGAATTCTACAGCTTGAATGAGCAGTTCTTC
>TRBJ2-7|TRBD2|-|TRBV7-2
CASSLGGSGITYEQYF
TGTGCCAGCAGCTTAGGGGGTAGCGGGATTACTTACGAGCAGTACTTC
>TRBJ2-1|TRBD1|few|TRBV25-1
CASSDRTGNNEQFF
TGTGCCAGCAGTGACCGGACAGGCAACAATGAGCAGTTCTTC